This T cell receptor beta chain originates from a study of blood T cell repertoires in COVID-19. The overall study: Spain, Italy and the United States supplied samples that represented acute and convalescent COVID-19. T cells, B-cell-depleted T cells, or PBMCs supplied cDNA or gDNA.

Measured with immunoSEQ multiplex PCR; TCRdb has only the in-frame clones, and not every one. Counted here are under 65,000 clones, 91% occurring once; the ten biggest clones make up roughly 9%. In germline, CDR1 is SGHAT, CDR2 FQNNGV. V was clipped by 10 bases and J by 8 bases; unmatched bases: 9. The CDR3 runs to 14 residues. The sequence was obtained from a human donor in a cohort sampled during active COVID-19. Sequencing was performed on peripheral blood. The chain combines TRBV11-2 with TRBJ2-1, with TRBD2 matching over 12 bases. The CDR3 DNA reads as TGTGCCACCGCGACTAGCGGGGGACCAGATGAGCAGTTCTTC. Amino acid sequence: CATATSGGPDEQFF.